Below, one T cell receptor (beta chain) is given with its context. The antigen it binds to is not known. The data were taken from a study of T cells expressing NK-cell markers (dated by TCRdb to 2020 to 2021). Regarding the study in general: In sorted CD3+CD56+NKG2C+, CD3+CD56+NKG2C- and CD3+CD56-NKG2C+ T-cell subsets from 7 to 9 donors, TCR beta-chain repertoires were profiled. Illumina HiSeq 2000/2500, MiSeq or NextSeq was used to sequence libraries as 2 x 150 bp reads. The eight sequenced donors were randomly selected healthy volunteers, three men and five women. Seven of the eight sequenced donors were HCMV-seropositive and one was HCMV-seronegative.

The germline V gene specifies ENHRY as CDR1 and SYGVKD as CDR2. There are 12 amino acids in the CDR3, from cysteine to phenylalanine inclusive. The protein alone is recorded here. The study at large found these results: It remained unclear whether the expanded NKG2C-expressing T cell clones were specific for HCMV antigens. In over 5 donors, the dominant CD3+CD56+NKG2C+ clonotypes were among the top 10 CD8+ clonotypes and accounted for roughly 1.0-8% of CD8+ T cells. Those dominant clonotypes were again the most abundant among CD3+CD56-NKG2C+ cells in a few donors, at roughly 25-65%.

To determine HCMV serostatus, a commercial ELISA kit was used to detect HCMV-specific IgG in serum. Ficoll density gradient centrifugation was used to isolate peripheral blood mononuclear cells from blood. For sequencing, an Illumina HiSeq 2000 was employed. TCR beta cDNA libraries were prepared using 5'RACE template switching, which introduced a universal primer site and unique molecular identifiers. Priming for cDNA synthesis came from the TCR beta constant segment, and two successive PCR amplification steps followed. Per the authors' processing: MIGEC was used to demultiplex reads and group reads by UMI, and MiTCR was used to assemble and quantify clonotypes. To exclude erroneous sequences, any TCR cDNA sequence not supported by at least two reads was discarded. The tcR package was used for downstream repertoire analysis, and clonotypes were matched across fractions by CDR3 nucleotide sequence plus V segment. VDJmatch was used to annotate antigen specificity against VDJdb, with one amino acid substitution in CDR3 allowed. TCRdb reprocessed the reads and lists each CDR3 protein sequence as a single entry, with no DNA. These V and J calls rely on TCRdb rather than the paper's analysis. The table for this sample shows 250,000 to 300,000 distinct CDR3 sequences. The ten top clones hold 0.39% of the sample.

Sequenced input: blood T cells: a sorted CD56 or NKG2C T cell subset, CD4+ or CD8+ T cells, or bulk PBMC T cells (not recorded which). This clonotype was obtained from a man between 18 and 35 years old in good health. Donor details come from another sample of the same person, matched by shared clones. The sequence is built from TRBV10-3 and TRBJ1-4; the D call from TCRdb, TRBD1, cannot be confirmed without DNA. The CDR3 protein is CASGTGGEKLFF.